This TCR beta chain is from a study of blood T cell repertoires in COVID-19. This clone was recorded only once. This table comes from immunoSEQ multiplex PCR, and its TCRdb copy is limited to in-frame clones, with some not included. The sample holds fewer than 350,000 clones, 86% seen once. Sequencing was performed on peripheral blood. The TCR was taken from a woman under 40 who had recovered from COVID-19.

The CDR3 region is CATSERLAGKETQYF. In nucleotides, the CDR3 is TGTGCCACCAGTGAAAGACTAGCGGGAAAAGAGACCCAGTACTTC. V usage is TRBV24-1 and J usage is TRBJ2-5; the match to TRBD2 covers 11 bases. Germline V gene lookup returns CDR1 KGHDR and CDR2 SFDVKD. J lost 3 bases, V lost 4 bases, and 3 bases had no gene match. The CDR3 contains 15 residues.